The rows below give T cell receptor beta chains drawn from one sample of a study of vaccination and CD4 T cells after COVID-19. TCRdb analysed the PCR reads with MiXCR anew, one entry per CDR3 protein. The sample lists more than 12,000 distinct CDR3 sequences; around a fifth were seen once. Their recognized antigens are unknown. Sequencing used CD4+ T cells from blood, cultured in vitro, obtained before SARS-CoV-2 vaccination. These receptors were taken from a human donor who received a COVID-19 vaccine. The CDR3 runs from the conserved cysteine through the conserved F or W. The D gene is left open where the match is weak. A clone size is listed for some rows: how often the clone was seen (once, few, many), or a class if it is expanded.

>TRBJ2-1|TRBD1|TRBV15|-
TGTGCCACCAGCTGGGGACAGGGACGGTTCTTC
CATSWGQGRFF
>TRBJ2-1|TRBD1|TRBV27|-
TGTGCCAGCAGTAACCACAGGGGGCAGTTCTTC
CASSNHRGQFF
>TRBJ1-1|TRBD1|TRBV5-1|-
TGCGCCAGCAGCTTAGGACAGGGGATTAACACTGAAGCTTTCTTT
CASSLGQGINTEAFF
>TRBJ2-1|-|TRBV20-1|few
TGCAGTGCTAACAGTCTAGCGTTTTACAATGAGCAGTTCTTC
CSANSLAFYNEQFF
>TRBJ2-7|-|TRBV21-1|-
TGTGCCAGCAGCAAACACCACGGATCCCGGACAGGGTGGTTTAGAGCAGAGTCCTACGAGCAGTACTTC
CASSKHHGSRTGWFRAESYEQYF
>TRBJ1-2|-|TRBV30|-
TGTGCCTGGAGGAAAAGGCGAACTAACTATGGCTACACCTTC
CAWRKRRTNYGYTF
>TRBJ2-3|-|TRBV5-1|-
TGCGCCAGCAGTAAGGCGGTCACAGATACGCAGTATTTT
CASSKAVTDTQYF
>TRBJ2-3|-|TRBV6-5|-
TGTGCCAGCAGTTACCTCGTGGGGGTGGTAGCGGTCACAGATACGCAGTATTTT
CASSYLVGVVAVTDTQYF
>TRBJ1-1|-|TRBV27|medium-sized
TGTGCCAGCAGTTTGTTGACGGACCGTGCTGAAGCTTTCTTT
CASSLLTDRAEAFF
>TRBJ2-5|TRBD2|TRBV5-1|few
TGCGCCAGCAGCTCCACGACTAGCGGGGACCAAGAGACCCAGTACTTC
CASSSTTSGDQETQYF
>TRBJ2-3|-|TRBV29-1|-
TGCAGCGTTGGGGTAAGCGCCTACACAGATACGCAGTATTTT
CSVGVSAYTDTQYF
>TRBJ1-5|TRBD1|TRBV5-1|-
TGCGCCAGCAGCCCCCAGGGGGCGGGCAATCAGCCCCAGCATTTT
CASSPQGAGNQPQHF
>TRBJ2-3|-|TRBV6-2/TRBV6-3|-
TGTGCCAGCAGTTATTCTAGCGTCGATTTCACAGATACGCAGTATTTT
CASSYSSVDFTDTQYF
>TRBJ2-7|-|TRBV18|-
TGTGCCAGCTCACCACCAGGGTTATACGAGCAGTACTTC
CASSPPGLYEQYF
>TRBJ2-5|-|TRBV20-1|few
TGCAGTGGGGAACCCCCCCGGGGCGGACGGGGGACCCAGTACTTC
CSGEPPRGGRGTQYF
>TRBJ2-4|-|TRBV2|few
TGTGCCAGCAGTCCATCGGCACAGCTAAACATTCAGTACTTC
CASSPSAQLNIQYF